A single sample gave rise to the 15 T cell receptor beta chains below, sequenced in a study of blood T cell repertoires in COVID-19. TCRdb's table, derived via immunoSEQ multiplex PCR, lists solely in-frame clones and lacks some. Of hundreds of thousands of clones in the sample, 88% were seen once. Sequencing was carried out using peripheral blood. These receptors were collected from a woman under 40 with acute or convalescent COVID-19.

This rearrangement joins TRBV5-1 to TRBJ2-5, with 7 nucleotides matching TRBD2. CDR3 length equals 15 residues. The germline V gene encodes CDR1 SGHRS and CDR2 YFSETQ. V trimming: 4 bases; J trimming: 3 bases; junction bases outside the gene matches: 9. The CDR3 loop reads CASSPQSGIKETQYF. CDR3 coding DNA: TGCGCCAGCAGCCCACAGAGCGGGATTAAAGAGACCCAGTACTTC.

J is TRBJ2-6 and V is TRBV19, with a weak D call TRBD2 (6 bases). CDR3 length: 16 residues. The V gene's germline CDR1 is LNHDA and CDR2 SQIVND (reference sequence). V dropped 6 bases and J dropped 0 bases, with 12 bases sitting between them. CDR3 bases: TGTGCCAGTAGGTCTATAGCGGCCTCTGGGGCCAACGTCCTGACTTTC. As protein: CASRSIAASGANVLTF.

This chain joins TRBV19 and TRBJ2-1; TRBD2 matches at 10 bases. Germline lookup yields CDR1 LNHDA and CDR2 SQIVND (reference sequence). The junction had 10 bases not matched to a gene; V was cut back by 10 bases and J by 4 bases. This CDR3 is built from 15 residues. Here the CDR3 reads CAIARAGGPYNEQFF. The CDR3 DNA follows: TGTGCCATAGCTAGAGCGGGAGGGCCATACAATGAGCAGTTCTTC.

The chain recombines TRBV7-2 with TRBJ1-1, with D hard to call. Trimming cost V 3 bases and J 3 bases, with 8 bases left between them. Germline V gene sequence: CDR1 SGHTA, CDR2 FQGNSA. The length of the CDR3 is 13 residues. The CDR3 sequence: CASSFERDTEAFF. The CDR3 DNA reads TGTGCCAGCAGCTTTGAAAGAGACACTGAAGCTTTCTTT.

The chain has TRBV9 and TRBJ1-1; D possibly corresponds to TRBD1 (5 bases). The length of the CDR3 is 15 residues. V lost 6 bases, J lost 0 bases, and 15 bases lay in between. Per germline, CDR1 SGDLS and CDR2 YYNGEE. For the CDR3, the DNA is TGTGCCAGCACACCACAGACAGACATGAACACTGAAGCTTTCTTT. It translates to CASTPQTDMNTEAFF.

The chain couples TRBV7-2 to TRBJ2-3, with 7 bases lining up with TRBD2. V was clipped by 1 base and J by 4 bases; unmatched bases: 2. The CDR3 covers 14 residues. Germline lookup yields CDR1 SGHTA and CDR2 FQGNSA. DNA of the CDR3: TGTGCCAGCAGCTTAGGACTAGCCGCAGATACGCAGTATTTT. Translated, it gives CASSLGLAADTQYF.

V gene TRBV6-5 combines with J gene TRBJ2-5; 13 nucleotides align to TRBD2. From germline, CDR1 is MNHEY and CDR2 SVGAGI. The CDR3 totals 16 residues. Unmatched junction bases numbered 0, after V lost 0 bases and J lost 2 bases. The chain's CDR3 is CASSYSGLAGQETQYF. The CDR3 region has the DNA TGTGCCAGCAGTTACTCGGGACTAGCGGGACAAGAGACCCAGTACTTC.

This chain connects TRBV6-5 to TRBJ1-1; D is unresolved. The CDR3 spans 11 residues. The V and J ends lost 7 bases and 5 bases respectively, with 8 bases between them. Germline V gene sequence: CDR1 MNHEY, CDR2 SVGAGI. The CDR3 DNA is TGTGCCAGCACGTTAGAGACTGAAGCTTTCTTT. Translated, it gives CASTLETEAFF.

The chain carries TRBV6-2 or TRBV6-3 and TRBJ2-1; 12 nucleotides agree with TRBD2. Germline CDR1 is MNHEY and CDR2 is SVGEGT. The CDR3 has 17 residues. With V trimmed by 5 bases and J by 2 bases, 7 bases remained unmatched. The CDR3 is CASSASTSGGTYNEQFF. The CDR3 DNA follows: TGTGCCAGCAGTGCCTCTACTAGCGGGGGGACCTACAATGAGCAGTTCTTC.

The chain employs TRBV2 and TRBJ2-3, with 7 nucleotides matching TRBD1. The CDR3 loop spans 16 amino acids. V lost 7 bases and J lost 4; bases outside the gene matches: 14. Germline CDR1 SNHLY, CDR2 FYNNEI. The DNA of the CDR3 is TGTGCCAGCACTGCATTCTGGGGGCAGGGGGCAGATACGCAGTATTTT. Residues: CASTAFWGQGADTQYF.

CDR3 in DNA: TGTGCCAGCAGCCAAGTGGGGACTAGCGGGAGCCACGAGACCCAGTACTTC. It translates to CASSQVGTSGSHETQYF. V gene TRBV3-1 (or the pseudogene TRBV3-2) combines with J gene TRBJ2-5; 14 bases match TRBD2. The germline V gene encodes CDR1 LGHDT and CDR2 YNNKEL (reference sequence). V shed 1 base, J shed 5 bases, and the junction held 6 bases outside the gene matches. This CDR3 is built from 17 residues.

V is TRBV14 and J is TRBJ1-1, with TRBD1 matching over 8 bases. J gave up 2 bases and V 6 bases, and 11 bases lay outside the gene matches. There are 16 residues in the CDR3. Germline CDR1 and CDR2: SGHDN and FVKESK. CDR3 in DNA: TGTGCCAGCAGACTTTCTACACAGGGGGGTAACACTGAAGCTTTCTTT. Amino acids: CASRLSTQGGNTEAFF.

The count of this clone is one. This CDR3 is CASSVGQGPYIQYF. The CDR3 bases are TGTGCCAGCAGCGTAGGTCAGGGTCCCTACATTCAGTACTTC. The rearrangement joins TRBV9 to TRBJ2-4; the D gene is possibly TRBD1 (5 bases). CDR3 length: 14 residues. Germline CDR1 reads SGDLS; CDR2 reads YYNGEE. V gave up 0 bases and J gave up 8 bases, with 12 bases separating them.

The chain employs TRBV7-9 and TRBJ1-6; 11 positions agree with TRBD1. V was pared by 1 base and J by 10 bases, with 3 bases of the junction left unmatched. This CDR3 comprises 15 residues. Germline loops: CDR1 SEHNR, CDR2 FQNEAQ (reference sequence). The chain's CDR3 is CASSLGGQGGSPLHF. The CDR3 DNA follows: TGTGCCAGCAGCTTAGGGGGACAGGGGGGATCACCCCTCCACTTT. The variable domain in full, completed from reference TRBV7-9 and TRBJ1-6, reads DTGVSQNPRHKITKRGQNVTFRCDPISEHNRLYWYRQTLGQGPEFLTYFQNEAQLEKSRLLSDRFSAERPKGSFSTLEIQRTEQGDSAMYLCASSLGGQGGSPLHFGNGTRLTVT.

This CDR3 reads CASTGTIGGYEQYF. DNA of the CDR3: TGTGCCAGCACTGGGACAATAGGGGGCTACGAGCAGTACTTC. The chain joins TRBV6-5 to TRBJ2-7, with D possibly matching TRBD1 (6 bases). Germline values: CDR1 MNHEY, CDR2 SVGAGI. This CDR3 comprises 14 residues. V shed 7 bases and J shed 3 bases, with 16 bases lying between them.